One and the same sample provided the 10 T cell receptor beta chains below, sequenced in a study of blood T cell repertoires in COVID-19. TCRdb keeps only in-frame clones here, not all; method: immunoSEQ multiplex PCR. The sample lists over 150,000 clones, approximately 86% occurring once. The specimen sequenced was peripheral blood. The origin of the receptors is a woman at least 80 years old with active or convalescent COVID-19.

The V call is TRBV10-3, the J call TRBJ1-1, with D unclear. The CDR3 covers 14 residues. Trimming cost V 4 bases and J 7 bases, with 16 bases left between them. Germline loops: CDR1 ENHRY, CDR2 SYGVKD. CDR3 DNA sequence: TGTGCCATCAGTGCAACTTCTGGGGAGGTTGAAGCTTTCTTT. Amino acids: CAISATSGEVEAFF.

The gene calls are TRBV23-1 and TRBJ1-3; D unclear. TRBV23-1 is annotated as an ORF whose role is uncertain. Trimming stripped 6 bases from V and 1 base from J, with 16 bases between. CDR3 length: 16 amino acids. The DNA of the CDR3 is TGCGCCAGCAGGGGCGGGCCCGCGCATTCTGGAAACACCATATATTTT. Translated: CASRGGPAHSGNTIYF.

The CDR3 sequence: CASSERGFQPQHF. The CDR3 nucleotides are TGTGCCAGCAGTGAACGGGGTTTCCAGCCCCAGCATTTT. The rearrangement links TRBV2 to TRBJ1-5; D remains ambiguous. This CDR3 is 13 amino acids long. Trimming took 2 bases from V and 7 from J, leaving 9 bases between them. Germline V CDR1 and CDR2: SNHLY, FYNNEI.

The V call is TRBV5-1, the J call TRBJ2-7; possibly TRBD2 for D (6 bases). Per the germline V gene, CDR1 is SGHRS and CDR2 is YFSETQ. The germline V and J ends were trimmed by 1 base and 5 bases, with 16 bases remaining between them. The CDR3 is 15 residues long. The CDR3 bases are TGCGCCAGCAGCTTGATTCCGGGAGAAAGGAACGAGCAGTACTTC. Encoded protein: CASSLIPGERNEQYF.

The DNA for the CDR3 is TGTGCCAGCAGCTCCCTATGGGGCCAAAACATTCAGTACTTC. Translating it yields CASSSLWGQNIQYF. This chain links TRBV7-9 with TRBJ2-4, with D tentatively TRBD1 (5 bases). Trimming took off 4 bases at V and 5 bases at J, with 12 bases between the two ends. Germline V CDR1 and CDR2: SEHNR, FQNEAQ (reference sequence). This CDR3 is 14 amino acids long.

The V and J genes are TRBV6-5 and TRBJ1-2; D possibly corresponds to TRBD1 (6 bases). Germline lookup yields CDR1 MNHEY and CDR2 SVGAGI. Trimming removed 7 bases from V and 3 bases from J, with 9 bases in between. There are 12 residues in the CDR3. The CDR3 DNA reads TGTGCCAGCACAGGGGCTGACTATGGCTACACCTTC. Protein: CASTGADYGYTF.

The V call is TRBV27, the J call TRBJ2-3, with D possibly being TRBD2 (6 bases). Germline values: CDR1 MNHEY, CDR2 SMNVEV (reference sequence). The V and J ends lost 8 bases and 0 bases respectively, with 12 bases between them. The CDR3 is made up of 14 amino acids. The CDR3 loop is CASGGAGSTDTQYF. In nucleotides, the CDR3 is TGTGCCAGCGGCGGAGCGGGCAGCACAGATACGCAGTATTTT.

The chain uses TRBV5-4 and TRBJ1-1, with unresolved D. The CDR3 is made up of 16 amino acids. V lost 4 bases, J lost 0 bases, and 16 bases lay in between. Germline-derived CDR1 and CDR2 are SGHNT and YYREEE (reference sequence). CDR3 coding DNA: TGTGCCAGCAGCCCGGAGGCAGTTCTGATGAACACTGAAGCTTTCTTT. This gives the protein CASSPEAVLMNTEAFF.

For the CDR3, the DNA is TGTGCCAGCAGTCGAAACTACGGGACAGAACACACAGATACGCAGTATTTT. It is translated as CASSRNYGTEHTDTQYF. The rearrangement uses TRBV27 and TRBJ2-3; 7 nucleotides agree with TRBD1. The CDR3 covers 17 residues. With 5 bases clipped from V and 2 bases from J, the junction kept 13 bases outside the gene matches. Germline V CDR1 and CDR2: MNHEY, SMNVEV (reference sequence).

The chain recombines TRBV5-1 with TRBJ2-5, with 7 bases matching TRBD1. Germline assignment: CDR1 SGHRS and CDR2 YFSETQ. The trim removed 4 bases at V and 7 bases at J, leaving 16 bases unmatched. The CDR3 spans 16 residues. The CDR3 DNA follows: TGCGCCAGCAGCCCCACCACGACAGGGCGGGTTGGGACCCAGTACTTC. Translated: CASSPTTTGRVGTQYF.